Sequencing of this TCR beta chain was carried out in a study of identical twins (dated by TCRdb to 2015 to 2016). For context, the study as a whole: TCR alpha and beta repertoires from monozygotic twins, unrelated adults of various ages and cord blood were deep-sequenced to test whether fetal clonotypes persist. To rule out contamination, the twin experiments were replicated at different times with different library preparation protocols.

General conclusions and limits of the study: Compared with coincidental sharing between unrelated individuals, out-of-frame TCR alpha sequences shared between twins showed an excess of sequences with low generation probability. A weaker excess of twin sharing was found in beta out-of-frame sequences because the signal-to-noise ratio was lowered by fewer shared sequences. Zero-insertion analyses could be partly confounded by invariant T cells such as MAIT and iNKT, though diverse VJ usage argued against such confounding for most clonotypes. In monozygotic twins, recombination models systematically underestimated out-of-frame TCR alpha sharing, but the models matched the sharing seen between unrelated individuals. Because the same donors could not be followed over many years, the conclusions depended on cross-sectional statistical analysis. Fewer insertions were carried by abundant cord blood beta clonotypes, a similar but weaker trend appeared in young adult naive repertoires, and no such trend appeared in memory repertoires.

This clonotype showed up just a few times. No antigen is known for it. Per-base quality was not reported, and no clone a single base away is much larger than it. Only healthy Caucasian donors were included. Three pairs of female monozygotic twins, all aged 18 to 29 years, were included in the twin cohort. Miltenyi CD45RO+ enrichment and human naive T-cell isolation kits were used to isolate memory (CD45RO+) and naive T cells from PBMC. The library was obtained by 5' RACE. Sequencing instrument: Illumina HiSeq 2000. Template switching added a universal primer binding site, and the final cDNA carried a unique molecular identifier that allowed TCR cDNA molecules to be counted accurately. Specific primers in the conserved constant-segment region were used to synthesize first-strand cDNA for TCR alpha and beta chains. To control for contamination, every cDNA library was double barcoded, receiving both a SMART-Mk sample barcode and Illumina barcodes. TruSeq adapter sequences, together with Illumina sample barcodes, were added in two successive PCR steps. TCR alpha and beta cDNA libraries were sequenced on the Illumina HiSeq platform with custom primers. On the study's bioinformatics: Unique molecular identifiers were extracted from raw reads with MiGEC, and CDR3 positions were determined with MiXCR. Recombination models were inferred per individual with the repgenHMM and IGoR tools using an EM algorithm. The analysis of shared clonotypes was done with the tcR package in R, with sharing normalized by the product of cloneset sizes. Out-of-frame nonproductive sequences were analyzed to study raw recombination free of thymic and clonal selection effects. TCRdb reran the public reads through fastp at Q25 and MiXCR, keeping productive beta chains. Every distinct CDR3 protein forms one entry, paired with its most common genes and DNA. The V and J calls shown here were made by TCRdb, not taken from the authors' results. The sample has 250,000 to 350,000 distinct CDR3 sequences on record, approximately 8.5% of them singletons. The ten most abundant clones make up 2% to 2.5% of the sample.

Ends trimmed: V by 3 bases, J by 4 bases; bases unmatched to a gene: 8. The cysteine opens and the phenylalanine closes a CDR3 of 16 amino acids. Only the CDR3 portion is preserved as DNA: 48 bases, with reading frame beginning at the first base. The germline V gene yields SGHRS for CDR1 and YFSETQ for CDR2. The sample also formed part of further work on yellow fever vaccine responses in identical twins. Per the second study: According to the authors, in identical twins the way T cells responded to vaccination appeared partly convergent and partly personalized. In identical twins, the study followed T cell clones that responded to the vaccine with precision.

Sequenced: memory (CD45RO+) T cells sorted from blood. The cell subset or site label of this sample denotes: CD45RO+ enriched T cells. The sequence links TRBV5-1 to TRBJ1-2; 11 bases in the middle match TRBD1. This receptor was obtained from a woman younger than 35 in good health. CDR3 region: CASSSQGQGGSYGYTF. At the DNA level, the sequence is TGCGCCAGCAGCTCCCAGGGACAGGGGGGATCCTATGGCTACACCTTC.